This T cell receptor (beta chain) was retrieved from a study of cytotoxic CD8 clonotypes in ibrutinib-treated CLL. Study context: Response samples came after a median roughly 13 months of treatment, range 6 to 36.

Germline assignment: CDR1 SGHTA and CDR2 FQGNSA. V lost 2 bases and J lost 7; bases outside the gene matches: 6. The CDR3 covers 15 residues. Generated by immunoSEQ multiplex PCR, the TCRdb table keeps only in-frame clones and is missing some. The data hold over 250,000 clones, with 76% observed a single time. Study findings and constraints: Clonality rose at ibrutinib response, held steady in sustained remission, and fell toward baseline at progression. In sustained-remission versus progressing patients, sampling times differed. Baseline clonality exceeded age-matched healthy donors and tracked circulating CD8+ T-cell counts.

Concerning this clone itself: What it recognizes is unknown.

The chain links TRBV7-2 to TRBJ2-1; 9 bases map to TRBD2. Source: PBMCs, taken at disease progression, from a patient treated with ibrutinib. The receptor comes from a human donor with chronic lymphocytic leukemia. CDR3 amino acids: CASSLMRGGVNEQFF. Written as DNA, the CDR3 is TGTGCCAGCAGCTTAATGCGGGGGGGCGTTAATGAGCAGTTCTTC.